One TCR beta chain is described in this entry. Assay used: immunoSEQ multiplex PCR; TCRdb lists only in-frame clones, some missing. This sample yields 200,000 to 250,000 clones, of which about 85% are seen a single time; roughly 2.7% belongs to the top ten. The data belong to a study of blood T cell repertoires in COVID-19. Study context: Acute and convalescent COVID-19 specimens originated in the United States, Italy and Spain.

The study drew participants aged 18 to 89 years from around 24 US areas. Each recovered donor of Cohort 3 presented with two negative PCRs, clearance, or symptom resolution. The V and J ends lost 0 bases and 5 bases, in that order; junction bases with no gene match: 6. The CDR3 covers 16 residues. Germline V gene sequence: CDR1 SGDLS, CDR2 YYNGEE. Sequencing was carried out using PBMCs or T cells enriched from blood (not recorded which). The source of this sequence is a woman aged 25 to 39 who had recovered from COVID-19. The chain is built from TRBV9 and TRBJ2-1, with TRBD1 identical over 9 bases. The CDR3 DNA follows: TGTGCCAGCAGCGTAGAAGGGACAGGGTCGGACAATGAGCAGTTCTTC. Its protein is CASSVEGTGSDNEQFF.